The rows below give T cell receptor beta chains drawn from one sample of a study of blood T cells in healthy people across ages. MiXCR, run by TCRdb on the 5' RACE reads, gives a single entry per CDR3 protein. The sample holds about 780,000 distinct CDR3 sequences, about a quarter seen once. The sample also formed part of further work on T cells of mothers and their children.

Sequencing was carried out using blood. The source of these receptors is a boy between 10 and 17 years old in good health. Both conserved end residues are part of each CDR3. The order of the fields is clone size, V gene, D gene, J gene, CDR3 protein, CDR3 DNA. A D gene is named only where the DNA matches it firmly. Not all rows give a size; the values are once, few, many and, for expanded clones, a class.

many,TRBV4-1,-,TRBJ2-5,CASSPGIQETQYF,TGCGCCAGCAGCCCCGGGATCCAAGAGACCCAGTACTTC
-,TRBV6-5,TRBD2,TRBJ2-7,CASSPFTSGRWEQYF,TGTGCCAGCAGTCCCTTCACTAGCGGGAGGTGGGAGCAGTACTTC
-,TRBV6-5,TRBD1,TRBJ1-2,CASSSDRGRGYGYTF,TGTGCCAGCAGCTCTGACAGGGGGCGCGGCTATGGCTACACCTTC
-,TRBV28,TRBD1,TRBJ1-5,CASSPGTGPRRQPQHF,TGTGCCAGCAGTCCAGGGACAGGTCCACGCAGGCAGCCCCAGCATTTT
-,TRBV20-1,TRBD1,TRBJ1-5,CSALGQGSQPQHF,TGCAGTGCTCTAGGACAGGGCAGTCAGCCCCAGCATTTT
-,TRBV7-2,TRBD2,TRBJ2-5,CASSLAASGPQETQYF,TGTGCCAGCAGCTTAGCGGCTAGCGGTCCACAAGAGACCCAGTACTTC
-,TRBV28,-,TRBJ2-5,CASKTTAQETQYF,TGTGCCAGTAAGACGACTGCCCAAGAGACCCAGTACTTC
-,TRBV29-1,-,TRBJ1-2,CSVDSRNYGYTF,TGCAGCGTTGACAGCAGGAACTATGGCTACACCTTC
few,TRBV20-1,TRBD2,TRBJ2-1,CSARLAGAVNNAQFF,TGCAGTGCTAGACTAGCGGGGGCCGTCAATAACGCGCAGTTCTTC
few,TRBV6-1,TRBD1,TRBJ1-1,CASSPRDRGSMNTEAFF,TGTGCCAGCAGCCCCAGGGACAGGGGATCGATGAACACTGAAGCTTTCTTT
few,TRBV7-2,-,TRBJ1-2,CASSLYINYGYTF,TGTGCCAGCAGCTTATACATAAACTATGGCTACACCTTC
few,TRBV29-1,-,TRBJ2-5,CSVEDGMETQYF,TGCAGCGTTGAAGATGGGATGGAGACCCAGTACTTC
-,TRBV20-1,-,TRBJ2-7,CSARDLSGNYEQYF,TGCAGTGCTAGAGATTTGTCAGGAAACTACGAGCAGTACTTC
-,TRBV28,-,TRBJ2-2,CASSPGWLSVGELFF,TGTGCCAGCAGCCCCGGGTGGCTATCGGTCGGGGAGCTGTTTTTT
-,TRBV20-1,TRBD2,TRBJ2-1,CSARSGTSGGDEQFF,TGCAGTGCTAGATCCGGGACTAGCGGGGGGGATGAGCAGTTCTTC
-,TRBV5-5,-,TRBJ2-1,CASSSLASHEQFF,TGCGCCAGCAGCTCTCTGGCGTCCCATGAGCAGTTCTTC
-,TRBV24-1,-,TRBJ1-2,CATSVTGDNYGYTF,TGTGCCACCAGTGTGACGGGTGATAACTATGGCTACACCTTC
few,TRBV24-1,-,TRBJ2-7,CATSDAVTYEQYF,TGTGCCACCAGTGACGCAGTGACCTACGAGCAGTACTTC
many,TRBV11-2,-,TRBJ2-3,CASSPRSDGTDTQYF,TGTGCCAGCAGCCCTAGATCCGACGGAACAGATACGCAGTATTTT
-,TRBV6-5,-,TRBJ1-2,CASSYSGSKNYGYTF,TGTGCCAGCAGTTACTCCGGCAGTAAGAACTATGGCTACACCTTC
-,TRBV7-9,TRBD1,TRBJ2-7,CASSSRRQGTHEQYF,TGTGCCAGCAGCTCTAGAAGACAGGGGACCCACGAGCAGTACTTC
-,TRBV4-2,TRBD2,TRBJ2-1,CASSPAGLATYNEQFF,TGTGCCAGCAGCCCGGCCGGACTAGCGACCTACAATGAGCAGTTCTTC
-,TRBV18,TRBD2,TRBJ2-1,CASSHGATSPTEQFF,TGTGCCAGCTCACATGGGGCGACTAGCCCGACGGAGCAGTTCTTC
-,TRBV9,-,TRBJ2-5,CASSSDVDETQYF,TGTGCCAGCAGCTCGGACGTGGACGAGACCCAGTACTTC
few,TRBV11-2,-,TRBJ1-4,CASRSGRSEKLFF,TGTGCCAGCAGGTCAGGAAGAAGCGAAAAACTGTTTTTT
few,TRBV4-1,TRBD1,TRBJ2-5,CASSQDRTGGETQYF,TGCGCCAGCAGCCAAGACCGGACAGGGGGAGAGACCCAGTACTTC
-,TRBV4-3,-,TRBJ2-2,CASSPGLANTGELFF,TGCGCCAGCAGCCCCGGACTGGCGAACACCGGGGAGCTGTTTTTT
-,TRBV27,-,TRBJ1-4,CASKRGPGEKLFF,TGTGCCAGCAAGCGGGGGCCTGGTGAAAAACTGTTTTTT
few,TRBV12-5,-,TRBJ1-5,CASGLYRAYLDPDQPQHF,TGTGCTAGTGGTTTGTATCGGGCCTACTTGGACCCCGATCAGCCCCAGCATTTT
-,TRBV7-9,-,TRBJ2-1,CASNLHGGPEDEQFF,TGTGCCAGCAACTTACACGGGGGCCCGGAGGATGAGCAGTTCTTC
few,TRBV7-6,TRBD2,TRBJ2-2,CASSLGGLADTGELFF,TGTGCCAGCAGCTTAGGCGGACTAGCTGACACCGGGGAGCTGTTTTTT
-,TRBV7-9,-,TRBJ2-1,CASSLLPNEQFF,TGTGCCAGCAGCTTACTACCCAATGAGCAGTTCTTC
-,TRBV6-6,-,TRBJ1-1,CASSYVQRTEAFF,TGTGCCAGCAGTTACGTCCAGAGGACTGAAGCTTTCTTT
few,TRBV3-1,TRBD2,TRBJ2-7,CASGRTSGNRPYEQYF,TGTGCCAGCGGCCGGACTAGCGGGAACCGCCCCTACGAGCAGTACTTC
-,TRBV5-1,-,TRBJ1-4,CASSLANGEKLFF,TGCGCCAGCAGCTTGGCCAACGGTGAAAAACTGTTTTTT
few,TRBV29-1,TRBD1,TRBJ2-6,CSVDPGQGTLSGANVLTF,TGCAGCGTTGATCCGGGACAGGGGACCCTTTCTGGGGCCAACGTCCTGACTTTC
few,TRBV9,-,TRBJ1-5,CASSEGHGNQPQHF,TGTGCCAGCAGCGAAGGTCATGGCAATCAGCCCCAGCATTTT
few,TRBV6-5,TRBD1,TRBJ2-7,CASSRGQVHEQYF,TGTGCCAGCAGTCGGGGACAGGTCCACGAGCAGTACTTC
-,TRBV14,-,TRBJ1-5,CASSQGPGQPQHF,TGTGCCAGCAGCCAAGGACCGGGGCAGCCCCAGCATTTT
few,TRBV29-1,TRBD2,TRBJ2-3,CSVESTGGPADTQYF,TGCAGCGTTGAAAGTACGGGGGGACCTGCGGATACGCAGTATTTT
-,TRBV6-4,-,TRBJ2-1,CASSEEWQTDEQFF,TGTGCCAGCAGCGAAGAGTGGCAGACGGATGAGCAGTTCTTC
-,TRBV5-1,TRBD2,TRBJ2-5,CASSLDAGEETQYF,TGCGCCAGCAGCTTGGATGCGGGGGAAGAGACCCAGTACTTC
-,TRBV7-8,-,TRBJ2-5,CASSLDLRETQYF,TGTGCCAGCAGCTTAGACCTTAGGGAGACCCAGTACTTC
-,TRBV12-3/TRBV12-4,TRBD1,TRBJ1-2,CASSTGTGGGYGYTF,TGTGCCAGCAGTACCGGGACAGGGGGCGGTTATGGCTACACCTTC
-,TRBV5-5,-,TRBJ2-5,CASSVGLGRETQYF,TGTGCCAGCAGCGTTGGCTTGGGAAGGGAGACCCAGTACTTC
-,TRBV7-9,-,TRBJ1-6,CASLRENSPLHF,TGTGCCAGCCTCCGTGAGAATTCACCCCTCCACTTT
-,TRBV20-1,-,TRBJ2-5,CSARGGPGPQETQYF,TGCAGTGCTAGAGGTGGTCCGGGACCCCAAGAGACCCAGTACTTC
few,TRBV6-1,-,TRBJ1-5,CASSEGWRNQPQHF,TGTGCCAGCAGTGAAGGTTGGCGAAATCAGCCCCAGCATTTT
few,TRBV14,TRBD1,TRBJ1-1,CASSRRRVGTGEYTEAFF,TGTGCCAGCAGCCGACGACGCGTAGGCACAGGGGAATACACTGAAGCTTTCTTT
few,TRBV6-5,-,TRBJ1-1,CASSYGGARVSEAFF,TGTGCCAGCAGTTACGGTGGAGCCCGGGTCAGTGAAGCTTTCTTT